The 20 T cell receptor beta chains below all came from one sample that was sequenced in a study of identical twins. Each CDR3 protein is one row after TCRdb ran MiXCR on the 5' RACE reads. The sample records about 530,000 distinct CDR3 sequences, 20% to 25% being singletons. This same sample was also part of a study on yellow fever vaccine responses in identical twins.

Material: CD4+ T cells sorted from blood. The receptors here all came from a woman aged 18-29 years in good health.

J is TRBJ1-2 and V is TRBV12-3 or TRBV12-4, with a tentative D call TRBD1 (6 bases). This CDR3 is built from 14 residues. The V gene lost 6 bases and the J gene lost 7 bases, with 18 bases spanning the gap. The CDR3 loop reads CASSPGTGYGGYTF. Written as DNA, the CDR3 is TGTGCCAGCAGCCCAGGTACAGGGTACGGTGGCTACACCTTC.

This sequence joins TRBV11-2 and TRBJ2-7; no firm D call. V was clipped by 0 bases and J by 2 bases, with 11 bases between them. CDR1 and CDR2 from the germline V gene are SGHAT and FQNNGV. CDR3 length: 15 residues. CDR3 DNA sequence: TGTGCCAGCAGCTTAGATCCCGTTGAAACCTACGAGCAGTACTTC. Its protein product is CASSLDPVETYEQYF. The complete variable domain, with remaining parts taken from reference TRBV11-2 and TRBJ2-7, reads EAGVAQSPRYKIIEKRQSVAFWCNPISGHATLYWYQQILGQGPKLLIQFQNNGVVDDSQLPKDRFSAERLKGVDSTLKIQPAKLEDSAVYLCASSLDPVETYEQYFGPGTRLTVT.

CDR3 nucleotides: TGTGCCAGCAGCTTAGGGGGAGTCCACACCGGGGAGCTGTTTTTT. Residues: CASSLGGVHTGELFF. The chain carries TRBV7-9 and TRBJ2-2; possibly TRBD2 for D (5 bases). Per the germline V gene, CDR1 is SEHNR and CDR2 is FQNEAQ (reference sequence). Trimming removed 1 base from V and 3 bases from J, with 9 bases in between. The CDR3 is made up of 15 amino acids.

This clonotype was found a few times. This chain connects TRBV10-3 to TRBJ2-1, with D perhaps given as TRBD1 or TRBD2 (5 bases each). V was clipped by 8 bases and J by 7 bases, with 9 bases between them. This CDR3 has 11 residues. In germline, CDR1 is ENHRY, CDR2 SYGVKD. In DNA form, the CDR3 reads TGTGCCATCGGGACGGGGAATGAGCAGTTCTTC. Amino acid sequence: CAIGTGNEQFF.

A single count supports this clonotype. This chain joins TRBV28 and TRBJ2-7; D gene unclear. CDR3 size: 13 residues. V gave up 4 bases and J gave up 4 bases, with 11 bases separating them. Germline assignment: CDR1 MDHEN and CDR2 SYDVKM. DNA of the CDR3: TGTGCCAGCAGTTCGGAAGACGGATACGAGCAGTACTTC. The encoded protein is CASSSEDGYEQYF.

The J gene is TRBJ2-5, the V gene TRBV12-3 or TRBV12-4; 9 nucleotides match TRBD2. The CDR3 is 16 amino acids. V gave up 1 base and J gave up 1 base; unmatched junction bases: 4. DNA of the CDR3: TGTGCCAGCAGTTTAGGGGGACTAGCCTCCCAAGAGACCCAGTACTTC. The encoded protein is CASSLGGLASQETQYF.

The chain couples TRBV3-1 to TRBJ2-5; D tentatively fits TRBD1 or TRBD2 (6 bases each). The CDR3 has 16 amino acids. Looked up from germline, CDR1 is LGHDT and CDR2 is YNNKEL (reference sequence). V was clipped by 5 bases and J by 4 bases, with 20 bases between them. The chain's CDR3 is CASSYTTGGPRETQYF. CDR3 bases: TGTGCCAGCAGCTACACCACTGGGGGGCCAAGAGAGACCCAGTACTTC.

In this sample, this clonotype turned up a few times. The rearrangement uses TRBV10-3 and TRBJ2-6; D remains unclear. Germline V gene sequence: CDR1 ENHRY, CDR2 SYGVKD. Trimming stripped 0 bases from V and 4 bases from J, with 4 bases between. The CDR3 is 14 residues long. This CDR3 reads CAISESIGANVLTF. As DNA, the CDR3 is TGTGCCATCAGTGAGTCGATAGGGGCCAACGTCCTGACTTTC.

The chain links TRBV6-4 to TRBJ2-1; D perhaps matches TRBD2 (5 bases). CDR3 size: 17 residues. Germline V gene sequence: CDR1 MRHNA, CDR2 SNTAGT. V was trimmed by 3 bases and J by 7 bases, leaving 22 bases between them. The chain's CDR3 is CASSEQIAPVAVNEQFF. Here the CDR3 DNA reads TGTGCCAGCAGTGAACAAATAGCGCCCGTGGCGGTAAATGAGCAGTTCTTC.

This clonotype was observed a few times. The rearrangement links TRBV11-3 to TRBJ2-1; 7 bases are a match to TRBD2. The CDR3 is made up of 14 amino acids. The trim removed 7 bases at V and 4 bases at J, leaving 7 bases unmatched. Per the germline V gene, CDR1 is SGHNT and CDR2 is YENEEA. CDR3 sequence reads: CASTGGSPYNEQFF. CDR3 nucleotide sequence: TGTGCCAGCACCGGGGGGAGTCCTTACAATGAGCAGTTCTTC.

This clonotype was picked up a small number of times. The genes are TRBV5-5 and TRBJ2-1; 8 bases are shared with TRBD2. The CDR3 sequence is 17 residues long. J gave up 4 bases and V 1 base, and 10 bases lay outside the gene matches. Germline V CDR1 and CDR2: SGHKS, YYEKEE (reference sequence). The CDR3 region has the DNA TGTGCCAGCAGCTTGATTTCGACTAGCGCAGCATACAATGAGCAGTTCTTC. The encoded protein is CASSLISTSAAYNEQFF.

Only a few counts were recorded for this clonotype. V gene TRBV28 combines with J gene TRBJ2-2; possible D gene TRBD1, 6 bases. Germline V gives CDR1 MDHEN, CDR2 SYDVKM. The CDR3 runs 15 residues. Trimming pared 6 bases from V and 5 bases from J, leaving 16 bases between. This CDR3 is CASSPSDRPTGELFF. The CDR3 bases are TGTGCCAGCAGCCCTTCCGACAGGCCGACCGGGGAGCTGTTTTTT.

The chain is built from TRBV18 and TRBJ1-1; a weak D match, TRBD1 (5 bases). CDR3 length: 15 residues. Germline V gives CDR1 KGHSH, CDR2 LQKENI. Trimming removed 1 base at V and 0 bases at J, with 9 bases between. The chain's CDR3 is CASSPRTNMNTEAFF. CDR3 sequence (DNA): TGTGCCAGCTCACCACGGACAAACATGAACACTGAAGCTTTCTTT.

V is TRBV5-1 and J is TRBJ2-7; 9 bases map to TRBD2. V was clipped by 0 bases and J by 7 bases; unmatched bases: 8. The V gene's germline CDR1 is SGHRS and CDR2 YFSETQ. This CDR3 has 15 residues. The CDR3 sequence is CASSLEGLAGREQYF. The CDR3 coding sequence is TGCGCCAGCAGCTTGGAAGGTCTAGCGGGAAGGGAGCAGTACTTC.

This clonotype came up a few times. The chain recombines TRBV6-5 with TRBJ2-7; D is undetermined. Germline V lookup: CDR1 MNHEY, CDR2 SVGAGI. The CDR3 totals 14 residues. V lost 4 bases, J lost 3 bases, and 13 bases lay in between. The CDR3 nucleotides read TGTGCCAGCAGTTCCGCCCTCGCCGACTACGAGCAGTACTTC. Its protein is CASSSALADYEQYF.

The gene calls are TRBV20-1 and TRBJ2-5; D is ambiguous. This CDR3 region has 14 residues. Germline values: CDR1 DFQATT, CDR2 SNEGSKA (reference sequence). Trimming stripped 1 base from V and 3 bases from J, with 12 bases between. CDR3 DNA sequence: TGCAGTGCTAGAGGGCCGCGAACCGAAGAGACCCAGTACTTC. Protein: CSARGPRTEETQYF.

This clonotype was observed a few times. This chain uses TRBV7-9 with TRBJ1-5; the match to TRBD1 covers 8 bases. Germline loops: CDR1 SEHNR, CDR2 FQNEAQ (reference sequence). CDR3 length equals 15 residues. Trimming removed 0 bases from V and 9 bases from J; junction bases left unmatched: 7. The CDR3 nucleotides read TGTGCCAGCAGCTTAGCTGGGACAGGTTTGTTGCCCCAGCATTTT. Residues: CASSLAGTGLLPQHF.

The chain uses TRBV4-1 and TRBJ1-6, with 7 bases identical to TRBD1. CDR1 and CDR2 from the germline V gene are MGHRA and YSYEKL. V shed 6 bases, J shed 10 bases, and the junction held 9 bases outside the gene matches. The CDR3 spans 14 residues. The CDR3 is CASRRQGVGSPLHF. CDR3 DNA: TGCGCCAGCAGGCGACAGGGTGTCGGATCACCCCTCCACTTT.

This chain joins TRBV28 and TRBJ1-2; perhaps TRBD1 as D (5 bases). Deletions cut 6 bases from V and 6 bases from J, with 20 bases between. The CDR3 has 15 amino acids. Germline V gene sequence: CDR1 MDHEN, CDR2 SYDVKM. This CDR3 reads CASSPLWDGGDGYTF. The DNA of the CDR3 is TGTGCCAGCAGCCCCCTTTGGGACGGAGGTGATGGCTACACCTTC.

The CDR3 loop is CASSPSQYQETQYF. Written as DNA, the CDR3 is TGTGCCAGCAGCCCTTCGCAGTACCAAGAGACCCAGTACTTC. The genes are TRBV27 and TRBJ2-5; D remains ambiguous. V gave up 6 bases and J gave up 0 bases, with 11 bases separating them. The CDR3 contains 14 residues. CDR1 and CDR2 from the germline V gene are MNHEY and SMNVEV (reference sequence).